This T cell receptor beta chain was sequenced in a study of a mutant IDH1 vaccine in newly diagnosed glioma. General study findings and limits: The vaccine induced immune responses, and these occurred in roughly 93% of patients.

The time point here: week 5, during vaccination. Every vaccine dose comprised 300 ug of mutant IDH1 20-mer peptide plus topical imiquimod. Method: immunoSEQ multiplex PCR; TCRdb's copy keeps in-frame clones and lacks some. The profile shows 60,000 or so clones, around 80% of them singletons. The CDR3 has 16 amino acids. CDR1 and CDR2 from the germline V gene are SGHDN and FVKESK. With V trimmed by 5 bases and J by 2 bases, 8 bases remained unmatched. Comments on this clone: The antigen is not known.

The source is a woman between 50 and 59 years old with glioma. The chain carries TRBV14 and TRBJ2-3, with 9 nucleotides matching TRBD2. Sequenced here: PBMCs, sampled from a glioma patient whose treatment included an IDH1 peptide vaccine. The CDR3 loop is CASSLKAGGVTDTQYF. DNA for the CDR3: TGTGCCAGCAGCTTAAAGGCGGGAGGGGTCACAGATACGCAGTATTTT.